The rows below give T cell receptor beta chains drawn from one sample of a study of blood T cell repertoires in COVID-19. The table came from immunoSEQ multiplex PCR; TCRdb's copy has only in-frame clones and leaves some out. Of some 300,000 clones in the sample, 90% were seen once. Sequencing input: PBMCs or T cells enriched from blood (not recorded which). The receptors originated from a woman between 18 and 29 years old with acute COVID-19. CDR3s include the opening cysteine and the closing phenylalanine or tryptophan. The D gene is left open where the match is weak. Expanded clones get a size class; other rows say once, few or many, or leave the size out.

V gene	J gene	D gene	CDR3 length	clone size	CDR3 DNA	CDR3 protein
TRBV9	TRBJ2-3	.	15	.	TGTGCCAGCAGCGTACAACTTAGCAGCACAGATACGCAGTATTTT	CASSVQLSSTDTQYF
TRBV5-1	TRBJ1-2	TRBD1	14	.	TGCGCCAGCAGCTTCGACAGGGTCGGCTATGGCTACACCTTC	CASSFDRVGYGYTF
TRBV2	TRBJ1-5	.	13	.	TGTGCCAGCAGGGAGGGAAGCAATCAGCCCCAGCATTTT	CASREGSNQPQHF
TRBV9	TRBJ1-6	.	14	once	TGTGCCAGCAGCGTAAAGGGCGGGAGTTCACCCCTCCACTTT	CASSVKGGSSPLHF
TRBV3-1/TRBV3-2	TRBJ2-7	.	16	.	TGTGCCAGCAGCCCCACCCCACTAGGCACCTCCTACGAGCAGTACTTC	CASSPTPLGTSYEQYF
TRBV11-2	TRBJ2-7	TRBD1	16	.	TGTGCCAGCAGCTTGGGGACAGGGAAAAGAACGGACGAGCAGTACTTC	CASSLGTGKRTDEQYF
TRBV18	TRBJ1-1	TRBD1	13	.	TGTGCCAGCTCATCGAACAGGGGGACTGAAGCTTTCTTT	CASSSNRGTEAFF
TRBV27	TRBJ2-1	TRBD1	16	.	TGTGCCAGCAGTTATCCCGGGACAGGGGGCGTGAATGAGCAGTTCTTC	CASSYPGTGGVNEQFF
TRBV11-3	TRBJ2-7	.	12	.	TGTGCCAGCAGCTTATCAGGGTACGAGCAGTACTTC	CASSLSGYEQYF
TRBV5-1	TRBJ1-6	.	15	.	TGCGCCAGCAGCTTGGATCAGGTGCCTAATTCACCCCTCCACTTT	CASSLDQVPNSPLHF
TRBV3-1/TRBV3-2	TRBJ2-1	TRBD2	16	.	TGTGCCAGCAGCCCTTTTAGCGGGAGCCTCAACAATGAGCAGTTCTTC	CASSPFSGSLNNEQFF
TRBV6-1	TRBJ2-7	.	15	.	TGTGCCAGCAGTGAAATTGTTGGGCAGTTCTACGAGCAGTACTTC	CASSEIVGQFYEQYF
TRBV27	TRBJ1-2	.	12	few	TGTGCCAGCAGTTCCCCCGGGGGACCCCTACATTTC	CASSSPGGPLHF
TRBV7-3	TRBJ1-1	TRBD1	13	once	TGTGCCAGCAGCTTAGGTGGGACAGTTGAAGCTTTCTTT	CASSLGGTVEAFF
TRBV7-9	TRBJ1-1	.	12	.	TGTGCCACCACAATCTACAGGGACGGGGCTTTCTTT	CATTIYRDGAFF
TRBV5-6	TRBJ1-1	TRBD1	13	.	TGTGCCAGCAGCTTAGACAGGGACACTGAAGCTTTCTTT	CASSLDRDTEAFF
TRBV27	TRBJ1-1	.	14	.	TGTGCCAGCAGCACCAAAACCGGAGCGCTAGAAGCTTTCTTT	CASSTKTGALEAFF
TRBV3-1/TRBV3-2	TRBJ2-2	TRBD1	15	.	TGTGCCAGCAGCCGAGGACAGGGAAGGGACGGGGAGCTGTTTTTT	CASSRGQGRDGELFF
TRBV10-3	TRBJ2-7	TRBD2	13	.	TGTGCCATCACGGAGCGGGAGGACTACGAGCAGTACTTC	CAITEREDYEQYF
TRBV28	TRBJ2-7	.	13	.	TGTGCCAGCAGGCGGATCAACAATTACGAGCAGTACTTC	CASRRINNYEQYF
TRBV28	TRBJ2-7	.	14	.	TGTGCCAGCAGCCAGACAGGAGTCCCCGTCCAGCAGTACTTC	CASSQTGVPVQQYF
TRBV28	TRBJ1-1	TRBD1	17	.	TGTGCCAGCAGCCTCAGGGGACAGGCGATCATGAACACTGAAGCTTTCTTT	CASSLRGQAIMNTEAFF
TRBV10-3	TRBJ2-7	.	12	once	TGTGCCATCAGGAGGGAGTCCTACGAGCAGTACTTC	CAIRRESYEQYF
TRBV28	TRBJ1-2	.	13	once	TGTGCCAGCAGGCCGCCCCAGGGCTATGGCTACACCTTC	CASRPPQGYGYTF
TRBV30	TRBJ1-2	.	13	.	TGTGCCTGGAGAAAGACGGGGAACTATGGCTACACCTTC	CAWRKTGNYGYTF
TRBV28	TRBJ1-4	.	14	.	TGTGCCAGCAGTTTTCCGGACTCGGTTGGGAAACTGTTTTTT	CASSFPDSVGKLFF
TRBV11-3	TRBJ1-1	.	14	.	TGTGCCAGCAGCTTAGTAGGGGATACGACTGAAGCTTTCTTT	CASSLVGDTTEAFF
TRBV12-5	TRBJ1-1	.	13	.	TGTGCTAGTGGTTTACGGGAAGACACTGAAGCTTTCTTT	CASGLREDTEAFF
TRBV5-1	TRBJ1-1	TRBD1	15	.	TGCGCCAGCAGCTTGGGACAGGGGGCGAACACTGAAGCTTTCTTT	CASSLGQGANTEAFF